Listed here are 25 T cell receptor beta chains from one sample, sequenced in a study of blood T cell repertoires in COVID-19. Libraries were prepared by immunoSEQ multiplex PCR; TCRdb keeps only in-frame clonotypes and omits some of them. The repertoire holds 65,000 to 90,000 clones, with roughly 80% as singletons. The sample taken for sequencing was peripheral blood. The receptors shown here come from a woman aged 80 or older with active or convalescent COVID-19.

The chain employs TRBV27 and TRBJ2-7, with D possibly TRBD2 on 6 matching bases. This CDR3 is 15 amino acids long. Germline V gives CDR1 MNHEY, CDR2 SMNVEV (reference sequence). Trimming cost V 3 bases and J 0 bases, with 12 bases left between them. The CDR3 region has the DNA TGTGCCAGCAGTTTGCGGGGCTCCGTCTCCTACGAGCAGTACTTC. Protein sequence: CASSLRGSVSYEQYF.

The chain couples TRBV14 to TRBJ2-1; 11 bases agree with TRBD2. The CDR3 runs 16 residues. V dropped 1 base and J dropped 10; count of bases not matched to a gene: 9. The germline gives CDR1 SGHDN, CDR2 FVKESK. CDR3 amino acids: CASSQALAGVFVEQFF. The DNA for the CDR3 is TGTGCCAGCAGCCAAGCACTAGCGGGGGTCTTTGTCGAGCAGTTCTTC.

This clone was observed once. CDR3 protein: CACKGLAGVIDTQYF. The CDR3 region has the DNA TGTGCCTGTAAGGGACTAGCGGGAGTTATAGATACGCAGTATTTT. V usage is TRBV2 and J usage is TRBJ2-3; 14 positions agree with TRBD2. The CDR3 sequence is 15 residues long. V lost 11 bases, J lost 5 bases, and 9 bases stayed unmatched. The germline V gene encodes CDR1 SNHLY and CDR2 FYNNEI.

J is TRBJ2-3 and V is TRBV10-3; TRBD1 matches 7 bases. CDR3 size: 15 residues. CDR1 and CDR2 (germline): ENHRY, SYGVKD. V trimming: 2 bases; J trimming: 3 bases; junction bases outside the gene matches: 5. The CDR3 loop reads CAISEQGVRTDTQYF. CDR3 in DNA: TGTGCCATCAGTGAGCAGGGGGTAAGAACAGATACGCAGTATTTT.

This clone was counted between two and nine times. The V and J genes are TRBV5-1 and TRBJ1-1; possible D gene TRBD1, 5 bases. Trimming left V 4 bases short and J 1 base short, with 8 bases between. The CDR3 covers 13 residues. CDR1 SGHRS and CDR2 YFSETQ come from the germline V gene. The CDR3 DNA reads as TGCGCCAGCAGCGGGACTTCGAACACTGAAGCTTTCTTT. Translating it yields CASSGTSNTEAFF.

The V and J genes are TRBV20-1 and TRBJ1-2; TRBD1 aligns across 7 bases. There are 14 residues in the CDR3. V lost 3 bases to trimming and J lost 2 bases; unmatched junction nucleotides: 6. Germline CDR1 and CDR2: DFQATT and SNEGSKA (reference sequence). CDR3 bases: TGCAGTGCTAGTGGCTCAGGGGGGAACTATGGCTACACCTTC. Its protein is CSASGSGGNYGYTF.

This chain connects TRBV2 to TRBJ2-2, with TRBD2 matching over 9 bases. Germline lookup yields CDR1 SNHLY and CDR2 FYNNEI. V shed 7 bases and J 2 bases; nucleotides not matched to a gene: 14. The CDR3 has 18 residues. DNA of the CDR3: TGTGCCAGCAACGGAAAGTATAGCGGGGGCCTAAACACCGGGGAGCTGTTTTTT. It codes for CASNGKYSGGLNTGELFF.

This clone was observed a handful of times. The chain employs TRBV7-2 and TRBJ1-5, with 7 bases matching TRBD1. The CDR3 loop spans 14 amino acids. Germline V gives CDR1 SGHTA, CDR2 FQGNSA. The ends lost 5 bases at V and 8 bases at J; junction bases unmatched: 9. Written as DNA, the CDR3 is TGTGCCAGCAGCGTCCGACAGGGCGCGGAGCCCCAGCATTTT. Its protein product is CASSVRQGAEPQHF.

The V and J genes are TRBV29-1 and TRBJ2-7; TRBD1 matches at 7 bases. CDR1 is SQVTM, CDR2 ANQGSEA, per germline. This CDR3 is built from 16 residues. Trimming removed 3 bases from V and 3 bases from J; junction bases left unmatched: 14. The CDR3 protein is CSVDLLLRQGVYEQYF. The DNA for the CDR3 is TGCAGCGTTGATCTCTTGCTGCGACAGGGAGTCTACGAGCAGTACTTC.

The rearrangement links TRBV18 to TRBJ2-7; D is uncertain. CDR1 is KGHSH and CDR2 is LQKENI in the germline V gene. The ends were cut back, 2 bases at V and 5 bases at J, with 4 bases in the middle. The CDR3 totals 11 residues. This chain's CDR3 is CASSPRDEQYF. The CDR3 DNA reads TGTGCCAGCTCACCAAGAGACGAGCAGTACTTC.

The rearrangement uses TRBV28 and TRBJ2-2; the match to TRBD1 covers 7 bases. The junction had 5 bases not matched to a gene; V was cut back by 5 bases and J by 5 bases. The CDR3 spans 14 residues. Germline V CDR1 and CDR2: MDHEN, SYDVKM. This CDR3 is CASSPTGYTGELFF. In DNA form, the CDR3 reads TGTGCCAGCAGTCCGACAGGGTATACCGGGGAGCTGTTTTTT.

V usage is TRBV11-3 and J usage is TRBJ2-1, with 7 bases fitting TRBD1. This CDR3 contains 13 residues. Germline loops: CDR1 SGHNT, CDR2 YENEEA. Unmatched junction bases numbered 3, after V lost 2 bases and J lost 8 bases. The CDR3 bases are TGTGCCAGCAGCTTACTAGGGGGCCATGAGCAGTTCTTC. Amino acid sequence: CASSLLGGHEQFF.

This chain uses TRBV6-2 or TRBV6-3 with TRBJ2-7; 9 bases agree with TRBD2. The V gene's germline CDR1 is MNHEY and CDR2 SVGEGT. V was clipped by 5 bases and J by 2 bases; unmatched bases: 7. This CDR3 contains 15 residues. The CDR3 is CASSLIAGDTYEQYF. The CDR3 bases are TGTGCCAGCAGTCTCATAGCGGGGGACACCTACGAGCAGTACTTC.

V is TRBV24-1 and J is TRBJ2-5, with TRBD2 matching over 9 bases. The CDR3 contains 15 residues. Germline assignment: CDR1 KGHDR and CDR2 SFDVKD. V shed 4 bases, J shed 4 bases, and the junction held 6 bases outside the gene matches. DNA for the CDR3: TGTGCCACCAGTGACCGGACTAGCGTTGGAGAGACCCAGTACTTC. Translated: CATSDRTSVGETQYF.

This clone was seen just once. The chain uses TRBV7-9 and TRBJ2-1; 11 nucleotides line up with TRBD2. The CDR3 consists of 16 residues. The V and J ends lost 6 bases and 10 bases, in that order; junction bases with no gene match: 14. Germline V CDR1 and CDR2: SEHNR, FQNEAQ (reference sequence). The CDR3 sequence: CASRRQGGLAGNEQFF. The CDR3 DNA follows: TGTGCCAGCAGACGACAGGGAGGACTAGCGGGCAACGAGCAGTTCTTC.

This clone was found a few times. The CDR3 DNA is TGCGCCAGCAGCGCGGGGGACTGGACGCAAGAGACCCAGTACTTC. The encoded protein is CASSAGDWTQETQYF. The chain is built from TRBV5-1 and TRBJ2-5; 7 nucleotides line up with TRBD2. Germline assignment: CDR1 SGHRS and CDR2 YFSETQ. V lost 4 bases, J lost 2 bases, and 8 bases stayed unmatched. The CDR3 is 15 amino acids.

In this sample, this clone turned up a few times. This chain uses TRBV12-3 or TRBV12-4 with TRBJ2-7; TRBD1 is a possible D gene (6 bases). The CDR3 loop spans 13 amino acids. V lost 5 bases and J 3 bases, leaving 11 bases between the germline ends. DNA of the CDR3: TGTGCCAGCAGTGACAGGCCCAACTACGAGCAGTACTTC. It yields the protein CASSDRPNYEQYF.

The V call is TRBV30, the J call TRBJ1-4; D is undetermined. V lost 0 bases to trimming and J lost 3 bases, with 23 bases between them. CDR3 length equals 19 residues. CDR1 is GTSNPN and CDR2 is SVGIG in the germline V gene (reference sequence). For the CDR3, the DNA is TGTGCCTGGAGTGTAAAGTCGCAGATACCGTTTGAAGCTAATGAAAAACTGTTTTTT. Its protein product is CAWSVKSQIPFEANEKLFF.

This sequence joins TRBV19 and TRBJ1-4; D gene ambiguous. Germline V lookup: CDR1 LNHDA, CDR2 SQIVND (reference sequence). V lost 5 bases and J lost 0, with 7 bases in between. The CDR3 is 14 amino acids. The CDR3 DNA follows: TGTGCCAGTAGTGTAGCTGCAACTAATGAAAAACTGTTTTTT. Translating it yields CASSVAATNEKLFF.

The chain uses TRBV28 and TRBJ2-5; 14 positions agree with TRBD2. The V gene's germline CDR1 is MDHEN and CDR2 SYDVKM. This CDR3 has 18 amino acids. Trimming at V came to 4 bases and at J to 5 bases, leaving 12 bases not matched to a gene. Here the CDR3 DNA reads TGTGCCAGCAGTTCGACTAGCGGGGGGGGCCATGGACGGGAGACCCAGTACTTC. This gives the protein CASSSTSGGGHGRETQYF.

The V and J genes are TRBV6-4 and TRBJ1-1; possible D gene TRBD1, 5 bases. The V end lost 2 bases, the J end lost 11 bases, and 15 bases lay between the germline ends. Germline V gene data show CDR1 as MRHNA and CDR2 as SNTAGT. This CDR3 has 13 amino acids. CDR3 DNA: TGTGCCAGCAGTGACGATGACAGTAGCATGGCTTTCTTT. Amino acid sequence: CASSDDDSSMAFF.

J is TRBJ2-7 and V is TRBV7-2, with 14 bases fitting TRBD2. Germline CDR1 and CDR2: SGHTA and FQGNSA. The CDR3 totals 16 residues. The trim removed 3 bases at V and 2 bases at J, leaving 3 bases unmatched. CDR3 coding DNA: TGTGCCAGCAGCTTTAGACTAGCGGGAGGGGCCTACGAGCAGTACTTC. Amino acid sequence: CASSFRLAGGAYEQYF.

This clone has just a few counts. This chain joins TRBV28 and TRBJ1-2; D may be TRBD1 (5 bases). V was trimmed by 5 bases and J by 4 bases, leaving 17 bases between them. Germline lookup yields CDR1 MDHEN and CDR2 SYDVKM. The CDR3 is made up of 15 amino acids. CDR3 DNA sequence: TGTGCCAGCAGTCAAAGGGTCAGGGTAGCCTATGGCTACACCTTC. Translated, it gives CASSQRVRVAYGYTF.

The chain couples TRBV5-1 to TRBJ1-2, with a tentative D call TRBD1 (6 bases). The ends were cut back, 0 bases at V and 7 bases at J, with 13 bases in the middle. Looked up from germline, CDR1 is SGHRS and CDR2 is YFSETQ. The CDR3 length is 14 residues. CDR3 coding DNA: TGCGCCAGCAGCTTGGAGCAGGGGAATCGTGGCTACACCTTC. Amino acid sequence: CASSLEQGNRGYTF. Filled out from reference TRBV5-1 and TRBJ1-2, the complete variable domain reads KAGVTQTPRYLIKTRGQQVTLSCSPISGHRSVSWYQQTPGQGLQFLFEYFSETQRNKGNFPGRFSGRQFSNSRSEMNVSTLELGDSALYLCASSLEQGNRGYTFGSGTRLTVV.

In its sample, this clone was seen once. V and J are TRBV14 and TRBJ1-1; TRBD1 matches at 7 bases. The trim removed 4 bases at V and 9 bases at J, leaving 5 bases unmatched. CDR3 length equals 12 residues. Germline values: CDR1 SGHDN, CDR2 FVKESK. The CDR3 loop reads CASSLMTGKAFF. The CDR3 coding sequence is TGTGCCAGCAGCCTGATGACAGGGAAAGCTTTCTTT.